This T cell receptor beta chain was observed in a study of shared clonotypes between healthy human individuals. Profiling relied on immunoSEQ multiplex PCR, and the TCRdb table lists in-frame clones only, not all of them. The profile shows about 2 million clones, 85% to 95% of them singletons. Germline V gives CDR1 SGHKS, CDR2 YYEKEE (reference sequence). This CDR3 is built from 17 residues. V shed 4 bases, J shed 0 bases, and the junction held 6 bases outside the gene matches. This clone was detected once. The specimen sequenced was naive CD4+ T cells sorted from blood. Regarding subset: CD45RA+ positively selected. The chain uses TRBV5-5 and TRBJ1-6; 8 bases agree with TRBD1. This clonotype originated in a man younger than 35 in good health. CDR3 sequence reads: CASSRGQVSSYNSPLHF. In DNA, the CDR3 is TGTGCCAGCAGCAGGGGACAGGTCAGCTCCTATAATTCACCCCTCCACTTT.